This T cell receptor (beta chain) was documented in a study of T cells in Graves' hyperthyroidism and ophthalmopathy. Regarding the study as a whole: The model foresaw ophthalmopathy a median 6.5 months prior to onset. Separation of ophthalmopathy from stable hyperthyroidism was achieved by a 13 V-J model.

RNA transcripts were the template for amplifying TCR beta CDR3 regions. HTBI primers were employed in a first-round RT-PCR of the TCR CDR3. Each CDR3 protein gets one entry after TCRdb re-called the multiplex PCR reads with MiXCR. Of around 580,000 distinct CDR3 sequences listed, about half are singletons. Of note for this clonotype: Its matching antigen is unknown.

In germline, CDR1 is SGHTA, CDR2 FQGNSA. The CDR3 covers 14 residues. V shed 1 base and J shed 0 bases, with 6 bases lying between them. Not enrolled were patients with uncontrolled infection, other autoimmune disease, pregnancy or lactation. Used for diagnoses were clinical symptoms, serum thyroxine and TRAb, thyroid ultrasound and orbital computed tomography. The receptor was isolated from a woman aged 18 to 35 with Graves' hyperthyroidism. This chain joins TRBV7-2 and TRBJ1-1; D not certain. Sequenced material: peripheral blood or thyroid tissue (not recorded which). CDR3 DNA: TGTGCCAGCAGCTTAGACTTCATGAACACTGAAGCTTTCTTT. Protein sequence: CASSLDFMNTEAFF.